This is a list of T cell receptor beta chains from one sample in a study of blood T cell repertoires in COVID-19. Produced via immunoSEQ multiplex PCR; TCRdb's table is partial and in-frame only. The table lists over 110,000 clones, over 75% of them singletons, with roughly 3.9% in the top ten. The sequenced material came from PBMCs or T cells enriched from blood (not recorded which). These receptors came from a man aged 50-59 years in a cohort exposed to, infected with or recovered from COVID-19 (not recorded which). The CDR3 runs from the conserved cysteine through the conserved F or W. The D gene is left open where the match is weak. The size of a clone is reported for some rows only, either as once, few or many, or as a class for expanded clones.

J: TRBJ2-1; D: TRBD1; V: TRBV4-3; size: NA; DNA: TGCGCCAGCAGCCAAGATTGGGACAGCTACAATGAGCAGTTCTTC; CDR3: CASSQDWDSYNEQFF
J: TRBJ2-5; D: TRBD1; V: TRBV3-1/TRBV3-2; size: NA; DNA: TGTGCCAGCAGCCAAGGGGCAGGGGGCAGTGGGGAGACCCAGTACTTC; CDR3: CASSQGAGGSGETQYF
J: TRBJ2-5; D: TRBD2; V: TRBV29-1; size: once; DNA: TGCAGCGTTGAAGGGACTAGCGGGAGGTTCGGTGAGACCCAGTACTTC; CDR3: CSVEGTSGRFGETQYF
J: TRBJ1-5; D: NA; V: TRBV24-1; size: NA; DNA: TGTGCCACCAGTGACCCCTCTGGAGGAGGGGAATCGCCCCAGCATTTT; CDR3: CATSDPSGGGESPQHF
J: TRBJ2-2; D: TRBD2; V: TRBV25-1; size: once; DNA: TGTGCCAGCAGTGGAGGACTAGCGGGGAATCTGGGTCACGGGGAGCTGTTTTTT; CDR3: CASSGGLAGNLGHGELFF
J: TRBJ2-1; D: TRBD1; V: TRBV19; size: NA; DNA: TGTGCCAGTAGTATAGTTGGGACAGCCTACAATGAGCAGTTCTTC; CDR3: CASSIVGTAYNEQFF
J: TRBJ1-1; D: NA; V: TRBV10-3; size: NA; DNA: TGTGCCATCAGTGAGTCGTTCAGGAAAACAGAAGCTTTCTTT; CDR3: CAISESFRKTEAFF
J: TRBJ2-5; D: TRBD1; V: TRBV7-8; size: NA; DNA: TGTGCCAGCAGCTCGGGACAGCAAGAGACCCAGTACTTC; CDR3: CASSSGQQETQYF
J: TRBJ2-5; D: NA; V: TRBV3-1/TRBV3-2; size: NA; DNA: TGTGCCAGCAGCCAAGGGAGAAGGACCCAGTACTTC; CDR3: CASSQGRRTQYF
J: TRBJ2-1; D: TRBD2; V: TRBV19; size: NA; DNA: TGTGCCAGTAGTGCTAGCGGGGGGGCGTACAATGAGCAGTTCTTC; CDR3: CASSASGGAYNEQFF
J: TRBJ2-7; D: NA; V: TRBV28; size: NA; DNA: TGTGCCAGCAGTCGTTTCAGGGGGGAAGTATACGAGCAGTACTTC; CDR3: CASSRFRGEVYEQYF
J: TRBJ1-1; D: NA; V: TRBV29-1; size: NA; DNA: TGCAGCGTTGGGAGCCATGGGGCCGGCACTGAAGCTTTCTTT; CDR3: CSVGSHGAGTEAFF
J: TRBJ1-6; D: TRBD1; V: TRBV9; size: NA; DNA: TGTGCCAGCAGGGGACAGGGTGGTAATTCACCCCTCCACTTT; CDR3: CASRGQGGNSPLHF
J: TRBJ2-2; D: NA; V: TRBV7-9; size: NA; DNA: TGTGCCAGCAGCTTGGGACAGAACACCGGGGAGCTGTTTTTT; CDR3: CASSLGQNTGELFF
J: TRBJ2-3; D: NA; V: TRBV5-1; size: once; DNA: TGCGCCAGTAACCTTGGGACTAGCACAGATACGCAGTATTTT; CDR3: CASNLGTSTDTQYF
J: TRBJ1-2; D: TRBD1; V: TRBV19; size: NA; DNA: TGTGCCAGTAGTATAGGGGGACAGGCTAACTATGGCTACACCTTC; CDR3: CASSIGGQANYGYTF
J: TRBJ1-2; D: NA; V: TRBV30; size: once; DNA: TGTGCCTGGAGTGCACGTCAGGGATATGGCTACACCTTC; CDR3: CAWSARQGYGYTF
J: TRBJ2-7; D: TRBD1; V: TRBV27; size: many; DNA: TGTGCCAGCAGTTTGTACGGACAGGGGGGTGAGCAGTACTTC; CDR3: CASSLYGQGGEQYF
J: TRBJ1-4; D: NA; V: TRBV19; size: NA; DNA: TGTGCCAGTAGTATACTTCAGTCTTCTAATGAAAAACTGTTTTTT; CDR3: CASSILQSSNEKLFF
J: TRBJ2-3; D: TRBD2; V: TRBV7-2; size: NA; DNA: TGTGCCAGCAGCCCGATCCCGGGACTAGTTAGAACAGATACGCAGTATTTT; CDR3: CASSPIPGLVRTDTQYF
J: TRBJ2-4; D: TRBD2; V: TRBV5-1; size: NA; DNA: TGCGCCAGCAGCCCGGGACTAGCGGGAGCCGTCCTCCTAGCCAAAAACATTCAGTACTTC; CDR3: CASSPGLAGAVLLAKNIQYF
J: TRBJ2-3; D: TRBD2; V: TRBV9; size: NA; DNA: TGTGCCAGCAGCCCGAGGACTAGCGGTGATACGCAGTATTTT; CDR3: CASSPRTSGDTQYF
J: TRBJ1-5; D: NA; V: TRBV30; size: NA; DNA: TGTGCCTGGAGTGAGGGGGGGGATCAGCCCCAGCATTTT; CDR3: CAWSEGGDQPQHF
J: TRBJ2-2; D: TRBD1; V: TRBV7-7; size: NA; DNA: TGTGCCAGCAGCTTGCAGGGGGCGGGCACCGGGGAGCTGTTTTTT; CDR3: CASSLQGAGTGELFF
J: TRBJ2-1; D: TRBD2; V: TRBV28; size: NA; DNA: TGTGCCAGCCACCAACCGGGACTAGCGGGAAAGCAGTTCTTC; CDR3: CASHQPGLAGKQFF
J: TRBJ2-7; D: NA; V: TRBV3-1/TRBV3-2; size: NA; DNA: TGTGCCAGCAGCCAAGGGGCAGTCTCCTACGAGCAGTACTTC; CDR3: CASSQGAVSYEQYF
J: TRBJ2-2; D: NA; V: TRBV19; size: NA; DNA: TGTGCCAGTAGTACCAGGGTAGCCGGGGAGCTGTTTTTT; CDR3: CASSTRVAGELFF
J: TRBJ2-7; D: NA; V: TRBV7-9; size: NA; DNA: TGTGCCAGCAGTTCGGGAATTTACGAGCAGTACTTC; CDR3: CASSSGIYEQYF
J: TRBJ1-2; D: NA; V: TRBV27; size: NA; DNA: TGTGCCAGCAGTTCCACAGGAGGGTATGGCTACACCTTC; CDR3: CASSSTGGYGYTF
J: TRBJ2-7; D: NA; V: TRBV24-1; size: NA; DNA: TGTGCCACCAGTGATCCGCTATCCTACGAGCAGTACTTC; CDR3: CATSDPLSYEQYF
J: TRBJ2-2; D: TRBD1; V: TRBV9; size: NA; DNA: TGTGCCAGCAGCGCCGAACAGGGGAGTGGGACCGGGGAGCTGTTTTTT; CDR3: CASSAEQGSGTGELFF
J: TRBJ1-4; D: TRBD1; V: TRBV7-2; size: NA; DNA: TGTGCCAGCAGCTTTCTGCGCGGACAGGGAACTAATGAAAAACTGTTTTTT; CDR3: CASSFLRGQGTNEKLFF
J: TRBJ1-5; D: NA; V: TRBV21-1; size: NA; DNA: TGTGCCAGCGGCCGGGACAGGGATTGGGATAGCAATCAGCCCCAGCATTTT; CDR3: CASGRDRDWDSNQPQHF
J: TRBJ1-6; D: NA; V: TRBV12-3/TRBV12-4; size: NA; DNA: TGTGCCAGCAGCCTCAGGGGAGATTCACCCCTCCACTTT; CDR3: CASSLRGDSPLHF
J: TRBJ1-5; D: NA; V: TRBV7-2; size: NA; DNA: TGTGCCAGCAGCTTAACGGTCTCCGCCTATAGCAATCAGCCCCAGCATTTT; CDR3: CASSLTVSAYSNQPQHF
J: TRBJ2-1; D: TRBD2; V: TRBV5-1; size: NA; DNA: TGCGCCAGCAGCACCGGGACTAGCGGGGGCAATGAGCAGTTCTTC; CDR3: CASSTGTSGGNEQFF
J: TRBJ2-7; D: NA; V: TRBV6-5; size: NA; DNA: TGTGCCAGCAGTCTGCAGTCCTACGAGCAGTACTTC; CDR3: CASSLQSYEQYF
J: TRBJ2-7; D: NA; V: TRBV11-3; size: NA; DNA: TGTGCCAGCAGCTTAGGGGGGGATTACGAGCAGTACTTC; CDR3: CASSLGGDYEQYF
J: TRBJ1-1; D: NA; V: TRBV7-9; size: NA; DNA: TGTGCCAGCAGCTTAGTAACAGGGAACACTGAAGCTTTCTTT; CDR3: CASSLVTGNTEAFF
J: TRBJ2-3; D: NA; V: TRBV11-3; size: NA; DNA: TGTGCCAGCAGCTTAGGCAGTACGACAGATACGCAGTATTTT; CDR3: CASSLGSTTDTQYF
J: TRBJ2-2; D: NA; V: TRBV7-9; size: NA; DNA: TGTGCCAGCAGCTTAGCTCGGGGGGCAAAGATGTCCTTCACCGGGGAGCTGTTTTTT; CDR3: CASSLARGAKMSFTGELFF
J: TRBJ1-2; D: TRBD1; V: TRBV29-1; size: NA; DNA: TGCAGCGTCACCGACAGGGGGATTGAGACTGGCTACACCTTC; CDR3: CSVTDRGIETGYTF
J: TRBJ2-2; D: NA; V: TRBV7-9; size: NA; DNA: TGTGCCAGCAGCTCCCGGGGGAACACCGGGGAGCTGTTTTTT; CDR3: CASSSRGNTGELFF
J: TRBJ2-5; D: NA; V: TRBV2; size: NA; DNA: TGTGCCAGCAGTGAAGAGGGGGAGACCCAGTACTTC; CDR3: CASSEEGETQYF
J: TRBJ1-1; D: NA; V: TRBV5-1; size: NA; DNA: TGCGCCAGCAGCCCCGAGGTAGGGGGAAACACTGAAGCTTTCTTT; CDR3: CASSPEVGGNTEAFF
J: TRBJ2-5; D: NA; V: TRBV24-1; size: NA; DNA: TGTGCCACCGCTCCAGGGGCTGGCCAAGAGACCCAGTACTTC; CDR3: CATAPGAGQETQYF
J: TRBJ2-5; D: NA; V: TRBV7-2; size: NA; DNA: TGTGCCAGCAGCTTCTTCCGCGGGCAGGGGGAGACCCAGTACTTC; CDR3: CASSFFRGQGETQYF
J: TRBJ2-1; D: TRBD2; V: TRBV5-4; size: NA; DNA: TGTGCCAGCAGCACAGGGACTAGCCTGGGGAATGAGCAGTTCTTC; CDR3: CASSTGTSLGNEQFF
J: TRBJ2-1; D: TRBD2; V: TRBV7-8; size: NA; DNA: TGTGCCAGCAGCCCTCTGGGACTAGCGGGAAGGGCGGCGTTCTTC; CDR3: CASSPLGLAGRAAFF
J: TRBJ2-7; D: TRBD2; V: TRBV9; size: NA; DNA: TGTGCCAGCAGCGTGGGGTCCGGGGGGGACTACGAGCAGTACTTC; CDR3: CASSVGSGGDYEQYF
J: TRBJ1-1; D: NA; V: TRBV19; size: NA; DNA: TGTGCCAGCAGTAGGGGGGGAAGGGGTGAAGCTTTCTTT; CDR3: CASSRGGRGEAFF
J: TRBJ1-3; D: NA; V: TRBV25-1; size: NA; DNA: TGTGCCAGCAGGGGAACAGGGATAGATGGAAACACCATATATTTT; CDR3: CASRGTGIDGNTIYF
J: TRBJ2-1; D: NA; V: TRBV21-1; size: NA; DNA: TGTGCCAGCAGCCCACTCGGGCTAGCGGGAGGGGGACCTCGCGACAATGAACAGTTCTTC; CDR3: CASSPLGLAGGGPRDNEQFF
J: TRBJ1-4; D: TRBD1; V: TRBV6-1; size: NA; DNA: TGTGCCAGCAGTGATGGAATAGGGACAGGGTATGAAAAACTGTTTTTT; CDR3: CASSDGIGTGYEKLFF
J: TRBJ2-1; D: TRBD2; V: TRBV10-3; size: NA; DNA: TGTGCCATCAGTGAGTCCGGCGGGGGATCCTACAATGAGCAGTTCTTC; CDR3: CAISESGGGSYNEQFF
J: TRBJ1-2; D: TRBD1; V: TRBV5-1; size: NA; DNA: TGCGCCAGCAGCTTCTGGGCTACCGAGACAGGGAGATTGGGCTACACCTTC; CDR3: CASSFWATETGRLGYTF
J: TRBJ1-1; D: TRBD1; V: TRBV7-8; size: NA; DNA: TGTGCCAGCAGCTTTCGAACAGGGGTAAACACTGAAGCTTTCTTT; CDR3: CASSFRTGVNTEAFF